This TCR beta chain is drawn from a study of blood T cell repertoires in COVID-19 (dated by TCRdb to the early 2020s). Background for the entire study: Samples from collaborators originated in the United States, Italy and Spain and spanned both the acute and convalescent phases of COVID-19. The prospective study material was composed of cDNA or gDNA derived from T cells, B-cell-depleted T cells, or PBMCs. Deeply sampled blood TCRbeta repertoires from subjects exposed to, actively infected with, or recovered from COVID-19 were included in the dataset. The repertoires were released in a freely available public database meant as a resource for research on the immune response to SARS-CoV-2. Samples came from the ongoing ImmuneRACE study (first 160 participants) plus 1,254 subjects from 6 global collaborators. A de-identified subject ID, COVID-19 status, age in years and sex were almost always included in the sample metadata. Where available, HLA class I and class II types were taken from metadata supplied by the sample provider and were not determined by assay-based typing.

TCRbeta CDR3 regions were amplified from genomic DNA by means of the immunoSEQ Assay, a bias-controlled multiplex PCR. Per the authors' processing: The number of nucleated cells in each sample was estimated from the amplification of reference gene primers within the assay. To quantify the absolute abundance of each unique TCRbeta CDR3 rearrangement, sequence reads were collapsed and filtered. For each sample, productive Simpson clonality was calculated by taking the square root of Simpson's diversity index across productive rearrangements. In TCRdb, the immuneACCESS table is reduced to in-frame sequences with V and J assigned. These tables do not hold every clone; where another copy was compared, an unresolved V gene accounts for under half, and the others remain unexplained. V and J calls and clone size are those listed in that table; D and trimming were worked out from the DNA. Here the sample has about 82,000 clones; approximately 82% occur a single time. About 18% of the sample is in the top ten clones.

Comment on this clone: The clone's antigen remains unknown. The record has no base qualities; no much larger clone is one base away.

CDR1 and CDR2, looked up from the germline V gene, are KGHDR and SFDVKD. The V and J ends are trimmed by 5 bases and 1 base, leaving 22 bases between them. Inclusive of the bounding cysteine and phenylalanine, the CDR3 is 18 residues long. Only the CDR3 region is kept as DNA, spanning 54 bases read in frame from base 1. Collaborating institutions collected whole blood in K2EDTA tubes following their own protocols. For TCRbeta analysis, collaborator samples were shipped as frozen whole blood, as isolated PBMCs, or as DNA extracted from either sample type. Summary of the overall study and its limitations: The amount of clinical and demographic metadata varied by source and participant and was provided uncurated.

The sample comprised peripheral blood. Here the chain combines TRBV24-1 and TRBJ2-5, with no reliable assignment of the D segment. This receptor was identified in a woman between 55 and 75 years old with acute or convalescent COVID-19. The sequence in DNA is TGTGCCACCAGTGGTCTGCCCATCGGAACGCAGGCCCAAGAGACCCAGTACTTC. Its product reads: CATSGLPIGTQAQETQYF.